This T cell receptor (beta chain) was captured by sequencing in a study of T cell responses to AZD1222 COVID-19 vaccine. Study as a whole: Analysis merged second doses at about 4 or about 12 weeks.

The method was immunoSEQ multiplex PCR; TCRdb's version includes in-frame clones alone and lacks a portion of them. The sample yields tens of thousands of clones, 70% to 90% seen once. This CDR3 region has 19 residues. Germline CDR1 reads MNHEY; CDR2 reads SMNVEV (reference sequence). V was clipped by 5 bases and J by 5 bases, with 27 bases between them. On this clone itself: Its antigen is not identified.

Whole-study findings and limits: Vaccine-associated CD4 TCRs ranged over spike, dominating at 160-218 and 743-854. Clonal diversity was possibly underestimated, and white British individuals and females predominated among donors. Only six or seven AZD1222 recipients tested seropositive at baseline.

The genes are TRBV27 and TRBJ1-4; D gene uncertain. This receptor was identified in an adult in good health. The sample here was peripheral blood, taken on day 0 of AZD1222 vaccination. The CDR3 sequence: CASSPLTPLILSQNEKLFF. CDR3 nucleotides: TGTGCCAGCAGTCCCCTTACCCCACTTATTCTCTCTCAGAATGAAAAACTGTTTTTT.